A selection of T cell receptor beta chains follows, all from one sample in a study of cytomegalovirus exposure and HLA in healthy donors. Assay used: immunoSEQ multiplex PCR; TCRdb lists only in-frame clones, some missing. In the table there are around 170,000 clones, 80% of which are singletons. The sequenced sample consisted of PBMCs. These receptor sequences come from a woman in her 30s in good health and CMV-seronegative. Both conserved end residues are part of each CDR3. D genes are given only for firm matches. Rows give clone size only sometimes, using once, few, many, or a class for an expanded clone.

clone_size	d_call	v_call	j_call	cdr3_aa	cdr3_nt
.	.	TRBV7-9	TRBJ2-2	CASSLRQTGELFF	TGTGCCAGCAGCCTTAGACAGACCGGGGAGCTGTTTTTT
.	TRBD2	TRBV5-1	TRBJ2-5	CASRRLRGVRETQYF	TGCGCCAGCAGACGCTTGCGGGGGGTGCGGGAGACCCAGTACTTC
.	.	TRBV5-4	TRBJ2-7	CASSYLGGIYEQYF	TGTGCCAGCAGCTACCTTGGGGGGATCTACGAGCAGTACTTC
.	.	TRBV29-1	TRBJ2-5	CSVDQRLETQYF	TGCAGCGTTGATCAGAGACTAGAAACCCAGTACTTC
.	.	TRBV27	TRBJ1-2	CASSLRLVTGPNYGYTF	TGTGCCAGCAGTTTACGATTAGTCACAGGGCCAAACTATGGCTACACCTTC
once	.	TRBV4-1	TRBJ1-4	CASSQVPALDEKLFF	TGCGCCAGCAGCCAAGTGCCAGCCCTAGACGAAAAACTGTTTTTT
.	TRBD1	TRBV29-1	TRBJ1-3	CSGTGAGNTIYF	TGCAGCGGGACAGGGGCGGGAAACACCATATATTTT
few	TRBD1	TRBV10-3	TRBJ1-2	CAISFGQGPVGYTF	TGTGCCATCAGTTTTGGACAGGGGCCGGTAGGCTACACCTTC
.	.	TRBV7-3	TRBJ2-4	CASSLSEGNIQYF	TGTGCCAGCAGCTTAAGTGAGGGAAACATTCAGTACTTC
.	.	TRBV7-6	TRBJ1-6	CASSGGSLGGDPSPLHF	TGTGCCAGCAGCGGGGGGAGCCTTGGAGGGGACCCTTCACCCCTCCACTTT
.	TRBD2	TRBV4-2	TRBJ2-1	CASSQGESGVTYNEQFF	TGTGCCAGCAGCCAAGGGGAAAGCGGGGTGACCTACAATGAGCAGTTCTTC
.	.	TRBV19	TRBJ1-1	CASSIVNTEAFF	TGTGCCAGTAGTATCGTGAACACTGAAGCTTTCTTT
once	.	TRBV29-1	TRBJ2-2	CSVAQALTGELFF	TGCAGCGTTGCTCAGGCCCTCACCGGGGAGCTGTTTTTT
.	.	TRBV18	TRBJ1-1	CASSPGSGNTEAFF	TGTGCCAGCTCACCAGGGTCGGGAAACACTGAAGCTTTCTTT
few	.	TRBV5-1	TRBJ2-5	CASSPSAGPQETQYF	TGCGCCAGCAGCCCCTCCGCAGGGCCCCAAGAGACCCAGTACTTC
.	TRBD1	TRBV5-1	TRBJ2-7	CASSPLSGTGGREQYF	TGCGCCAGCAGCCCTCTTTCCGGGACAGGGGGTCGAGAGCAGTACTTC
.	.	TRBV6-6	TRBJ1-1	CASSSYGGQGTEAFF	TGTGCCAGCAGTTCCTACGGGGGGCAGGGCACTGAAGCTTTCTTT
.	.	TRBV21-1	TRBJ2-5	CASSKIPRTGGGETQYF	TGTGCCAGCAGCAAAATCCCTCGGACAGGGGGCGGGGAGACCCAGTACTTC
.	.	TRBV27	TRBJ1-2	CASSPLGGGYGYTF	TGTGCCAGCAGTCCCCTGGGGGGAGGCTATGGCTACACCTTC
.	TRBD1	TRBV7-8	TRBJ1-5	CASSLGRGRATAQHF	TGTGCCAGCAGCTTAGGCAGGGGGCGAGCAACGGCCCAGCATTTT
.	.	TRBV14	TRBJ2-7	CASSQETGTSYEQYF	TGTGCCAGCAGCCAAGAAACTGGTACCTCCTACGAGCAGTACTTC
.	.	TRBV7-9	TRBJ2-1	CASSTPGVRSIDEQFF	TGTGCCAGCAGCACCCCGGGGGTTCGCAGTATCGATGAGCAGTTCTTC
.	.	TRBV5-6	TRBJ2-7	CASSLFRGGASSYEQYF	TGTGCCAGCAGCTTGTTTCGTGGGGGGGCCAGCTCCTACGAGCAGTACTTC
.	TRBD1	TRBV5-6	TRBJ1-4	CASSTGAETNEKLFF	TGTGCCAGCAGCACAGGGGCCGAAACTAATGAAAAACTGTTTTTT
.	.	TRBV29-1	TRBJ2-1	CSVEGGETLFRTEQFF	TGCAGCGTTGAAGGTGGAGAAACCCTGTTTCGTACTGAGCAGTTCTTC
.	.	TRBV6-5	TRBJ1-5	CASSSRHSNQPQHF	TGTGCCAGCAGTTCGCGGCATAGCAATCAGCCCCAGCATTTT